This note documents a single T cell receptor (beta chain) sequence. The antigen is unknown. The same CDR3 also results from other DNA sequences found in this sample. The data originate from a study of cytomegalovirus exposure and HLA in healthy donors. For the study at large: A prior analysis found 90 million to 120 million unique TCR beta sequences from 150 million to 200 million T cells. Notes on the study in general: Researchers had no immune exposure information except CMV serostatus available. An observed cluster of highly shared sequence variants was recorded as a likely sequencing artifact. Among TCR sequences, most were rare, though some public TCRs appeared in many donors.

The CDR3 extends over 11 amino acids. V dropped 7 bases and J dropped 4 bases, with 8 bases sitting between them. CDR1 SQVTM and CDR2 ANQGSEA come from the germline V gene. Primers included in the PCR were 60 Vbeta and 13 Jbeta primers. Sequencing was performed with immunoSEQ multiplex PCR; in TCRdb, only in-frame clones are kept and a portion is missing. The repertoire holds roughly 66,000 clones, with approximately 80% as singletons. The clonotype originates from a man between 18 and 35 years old in good health and CMV-seropositive. The chain uses TRBV29-1 and TRBJ2-1, with TRBD1 as a possible D gene (6 bases). The material sequenced was PBMCs. For the CDR3, the DNA is TGCAGCGCTGACAGGTACAATGAGCAGTTCTTC. Translated, it gives CSADRYNEQFF.